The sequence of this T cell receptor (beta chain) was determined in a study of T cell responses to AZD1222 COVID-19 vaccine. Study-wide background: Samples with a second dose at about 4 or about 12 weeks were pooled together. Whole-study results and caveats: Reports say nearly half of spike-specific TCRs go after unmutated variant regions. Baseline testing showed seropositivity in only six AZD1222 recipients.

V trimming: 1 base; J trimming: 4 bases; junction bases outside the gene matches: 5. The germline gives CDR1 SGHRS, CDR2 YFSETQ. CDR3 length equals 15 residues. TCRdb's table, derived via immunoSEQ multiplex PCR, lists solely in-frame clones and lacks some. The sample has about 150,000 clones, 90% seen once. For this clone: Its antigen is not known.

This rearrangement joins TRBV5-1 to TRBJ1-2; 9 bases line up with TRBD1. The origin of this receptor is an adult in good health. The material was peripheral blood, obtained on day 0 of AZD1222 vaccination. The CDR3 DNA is TGCGCCAGCAGCTTGAGGGGGGACAGGGCCTATGGCTACACCTTC. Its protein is CASSLRGDRAYGYTF.